The clone carrying this TCR beta chain was picked up many times. Its antigen is unidentified. TCRdb re-derived calls from the RT-PCR reads in MiXCR, one entry per CDR3 protein. The table lists a few hundred thousand distinct CDR3 sequences, less than 7.5% of them singletons. This CDR3 spans 15 amino acids. The germline CDR1 and CDR2 sequences are SNHLY and FYNNEI. The V and J ends lost 7 bases and 9 bases, in that order; junction bases with no gene match: 10. The source of the sample is a study of response to subunit inactivated influenza vaccine. Whole-study findings and limits: Each seasonal influenza vaccination recruits few new T cells, the authors suggested.

The chain carries TRBV2 and TRBJ2-1; 12 bases align to TRBD1. The receptor was derived from a man aged 50 to 69 who received an inactivated influenza vaccine. This sample comprised PBMCs from blood, obtained less than 25 months after vaccination. CDR3 nucleotides: TGTGCCAGCATTACCGGGACAGGGGGCCTGGTTGAGCAGTTCTTC. Translating gives CASITGTGGLVEQFF.